This T cell receptor beta chain was recorded in a study of T cell repertoires in cytomegalovirus infection. Turning to the study itself: Based on public TCR beta signatures, there were indications of CMV infection and of a matching HLA type.

Germline CDR1 and CDR2: MNHNS and SASEGT. This CDR3 is built from 18 residues. V gave up 9 bases and J gave up 5 bases, with 31 bases separating them. TCRdb re-derived calls from the reads in MiXCR, one entry per CDR3 protein. Here the sample spans about 530,000 distinct CDR3 sequences, more than 25% being singletons. This clonotype has a count of ten or more. Its antigen is undetermined. Study observations and caveats: Dominating the ex vivo response were HLA-C-restricted CMV-specific TCR beta clonotypes.

This sequence was found in a human donor in good health (CMV status not recorded). Some clones in this sample may be carry-over from other donors' samples. Sequenced material: PBMCs. The J gene is TRBJ1-1, the V gene TRBV6-1; D is undetermined. The CDR3 region is CASDKSRLGGRGPTEAFF. As DNA, the CDR3 is TGTGCCAGTGACAAAAGTAGACTCGGCGGGAGAGGGCCAACTGAAGCTTTCTTT.